The sample holds a few counts of the clone carrying this T cell receptor beta chain. The antigen remains unidentified. This record comes from a study of T cell repertoires in cytomegalovirus infection. Study details: CMV infection and matching HLA type were both indicated by public TCR beta signatures.

Trimming stripped 3 bases from V and 7 bases from J, with 12 bases between. Germline V CDR1 and CDR2: LGHNA, YSLEER. The CDR3 totals 13 residues. One entry per CDR3 protein results from TCRdb running MiXCR on the reads. The table records 700,000 to 900,000 distinct CDR3 sequences, approximately 32% of them present only once. This specimen was cultured CD8+ T cells from PBMCs, taken from culture after CMV antigen stimulation. This receptor was taken from a human donor in good health (CMV status not recorded). Some clones in this sample may be carry-over from other donors' samples. The rearrangement uses TRBV4-3 and TRBJ2-5; D uncertain. The CDR3 sequence is CASSQLLMGTQYF. The CDR3 nucleotides are TGCGCCAGCAGCCAGCTCCTCATGGGGACCCAGTACTTC.